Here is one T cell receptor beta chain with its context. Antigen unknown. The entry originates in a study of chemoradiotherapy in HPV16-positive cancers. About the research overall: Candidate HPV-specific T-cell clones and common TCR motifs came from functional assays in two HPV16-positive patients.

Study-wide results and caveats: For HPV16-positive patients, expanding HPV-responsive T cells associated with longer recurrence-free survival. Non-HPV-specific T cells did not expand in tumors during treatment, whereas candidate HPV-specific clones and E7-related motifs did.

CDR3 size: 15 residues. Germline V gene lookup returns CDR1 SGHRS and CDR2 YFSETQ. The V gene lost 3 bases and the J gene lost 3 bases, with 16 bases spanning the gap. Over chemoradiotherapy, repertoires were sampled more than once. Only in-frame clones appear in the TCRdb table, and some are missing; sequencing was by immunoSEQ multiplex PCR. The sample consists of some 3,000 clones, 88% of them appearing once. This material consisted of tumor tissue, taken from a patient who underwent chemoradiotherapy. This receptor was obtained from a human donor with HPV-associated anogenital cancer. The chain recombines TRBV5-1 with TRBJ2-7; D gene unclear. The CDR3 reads CASSYGSGPGYEQYF. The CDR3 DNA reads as TGCGCCAGCAGCTACGGCTCCGGGCCGGGCTACGAGCAGTACTTC.